This TCR beta chain was captured in a study of CD8 T cells in ankylosing spondylitis. Study-wide findings and caveats: Significantly higher representation of disease-linked clones was reported for matched ankylosing spondylitis synovial fluid.

V gave up 1 base and J gave up 4 bases, with 14 bases separating them. The CDR3 has 17 amino acids. CDR1 is MGHDK, CDR2 SYGVNS, per germline. Molecular-barcoded quantitative 5'-RACE produced these TCR beta libraries. TCRdb reanalysed the 5' RACE reads using MiXCR and keeps one entry per CDR3 protein. Altogether some 240,000 distinct CDR3 sequences are present, around 7.8% being singletons, with the ten largest covering nearly 7%. This clonotype has only a few counts. Its antigen is unidentified. The sequence came from a male donor with ankylosing spondylitis or in good health (not recorded which). This chain links TRBV25-1 with TRBJ1-6, with a weak D call TRBD1 (5 bases). Specimen: blood, either unsorted or a sorted T cell fraction (not recorded which). Written as DNA, the CDR3 is TGTGCCAGCAGTGAATTCCTCCCGGGGGTTTATAATTCACCCCTCCACTTT. Its translation is CASSEFLPGVYNSPLHF.